This TCR beta chain originates from a study of T-cell reconstitution after alpha-beta-depleted transplantation in children. Overall study findings and caveats: A year post-transplant, T-cell counts and diversity derived mostly from newly produced T cells. Some patients' high day-60 TCRbeta diversity was attributed to recipient cells surviving conditioning.

CDR3 length equals 13 residues. The junction had 8 bases not matched to a gene; V was cut back by 7 bases and J by 6 bases. The V gene's germline CDR1 is SGHRS and CDR2 YFSETQ. This clonotype occurred many times. The antigen remains unidentified. Unique molecular identifiers were built into the TCRbeta library. MiXCR was run by TCRdb on the PCR reads, yielding one entry per CDR3 protein. The sample contains approximately 300,000 distinct CDR3 sequences, about 9.9% of which appear only once. The sequencing used peripheral blood, collected 180 days after TCRalphabeta/CD19-depleted stem cell transplant. This receptor was identified in a male patient aged 2-10 years who had a stem cell transplant for chronic granulomatous disease, so the T cells may come from the graft donor. The chain links TRBV5-1 to TRBJ2-3; 7 bases align to TRBD1. The CDR3: CASWTGSKDTQYF. The CDR3 DNA sequence: TGCGCCAGCTGGACAGGTTCTAAGGATACGCAGTATTTT.